This note documents a single T cell receptor beta chain sequence. This clonotype was observed at least ten times. Its antigen has not been determined. No per-base quality is available; no much larger clone lies one base away. For sequencing, an Illumina MiSeq was employed. The raw public reads went through TCRdb reprocessing: fastp at Q25, MiXCR clone calling, in-frame beta chains kept. Records with the same CDR3 protein are collapsed into one entry carrying the most frequent genes and DNA. Recorded for this sample are tens of thousands of distinct CDR3 sequences; about half of them occurred a single time. The ten largest clones capture 4.8% of the sample. The data were obtained in a study of type 1 regulatory T cells (dated by TCRdb to about 2021). The study in broad terms: The study characterized an in vitro protocol that generated a Tr1-enriched, alloantigen-specific CD4 T cell product named T-allo10. Patients with hematological malignancies who were receiving allogeneic hematopoietic stem cell transplantation were the group in which T-allo10 was being clinically evaluated.

CDR1 and CDR2, per the germline V gene (reference sequence), are DFQATT and SNEGSKA. The CDR3 holds 15 amino acids from the cysteine to the phenylalanine. Of the read, only the CDR3 DNA is kept; its 45 bases are in frame from base 1. V loses 0 bases at its end and J loses 3 bases; junction bases beyond the gene matches: 5. Rearrangement joined TRBV20-1 to TRBJ1-1; 9 of the junction bases match TRBD1. The specimen was cultured T cells, either the whole culture or a sorted T cell fraction (not recorded which). The clonotype originates from a human donor in good health. This receptor carries the CDR3 CSARDPGTGYTEAFF. The bases read TGCAGTGCTAGAGATCCCGGGACAGGGTACACTGAAGCTTTCTTT.